This entry concerns a single TCR beta chain. Assay: immunoSEQ multiplex PCR; the TCRdb copy retains only in-frame clones and omits some. Seen here are a few hundred thousand clones, under 90% observed once, and the top ten hold 3% to 4%. The data were obtained in a study of blood T cell repertoires in COVID-19. This CDR3 comprises 15 residues. The germline V gene encodes CDR1 MNHEY and CDR2 SMNVEV (reference sequence). V lost 3 bases, J lost 9 bases, and 9 bases stayed unmatched. V and J are TRBV27 and TRBJ2-4; 9 bases match TRBD2. What was sequenced was PBMCs or T cells enriched from blood (not recorded which). The receptor comes from a woman in her fifties or sixties who had recovered from COVID-19. The CDR3 is CASSFYSGGSGIQYF. DNA of the CDR3: TGTGCCAGCAGTTTTTATAGCGGGGGTTCTGGCATTCAGTACTTC.